The 27 T cell receptor beta chains below come from one sample, sequenced in a study of cytomegalovirus exposure and HLA in healthy donors. Primers for the PCR totalled 60 Vbeta and 13 Jbeta. The repertoire was sequenced with immunoSEQ multiplex PCR; TCRdb's copy has only in-frame clones and lacks some. The data hold about 140,000 clones, with about 75% observed a single time. The sequenced material came from PBMCs. All receptors come from a woman aged 25 to 39 in good health and CMV-seronegative.

The V and J genes are TRBV27 and TRBJ2-1; no clear D. The CDR3 is made up of 14 amino acids. Germline assignment: CDR1 MNHEY and CDR2 SMNVEV (reference sequence). The germline V and J ends were trimmed by 2 bases and 2 bases, with 7 bases remaining between them. The CDR3 DNA is TGTGCCAGCAGTTTAGGTAGTACCTACAATGAGCAGTTCTTC. Translated, it gives CASSLGSTYNEQFF.

The chain uses TRBV25-1 and TRBJ2-1, with 7 bases that match TRBD2. The germline gives CDR1 MGHDK, CDR2 SYGVNS. Trimming at V came to 8 bases and at J to 9 bases, leaving 7 bases not matched to a gene. The length of the CDR3 is 12 residues. The CDR3 spells CASQPGGTEQFF. CDR3 bases: TGTGCCAGCCAACCGGGGGGTACTGAGCAGTTCTTC.

This rearrangement joins TRBV9 to TRBJ2-1; TRBD2 agrees at 12 bases. CDR1 SGDLS and CDR2 YYNGEE come from the germline V gene. This CDR3 is built from 16 residues. V dropped 4 bases and J dropped 10; count of bases not matched to a gene: 12. This chain's CDR3 is CASSPGLAGRYIEQFF. The CDR3 coding sequence is TGTGCCAGCAGCCCAGGACTAGCGGGGAGATACATAGAGCAGTTCTTC. Using reference TRBV9 and TRBJ2-1 for the parts outside the CDR3, the full variable domain is DSGVTQTPKHLITATGQRVTLRCSPRSGDLSVYWYQQSLDQGLQFLIQYYNGEERAKGNILERFSAQQFPDLHSELNLSSLELGDSALYFCASSPGLAGRYIEQFFGPGTRLTVL.

The chain has TRBV5-1 and TRBJ1-1; the D is unclear. The CDR3 length is 13 residues. Germline CDR1 reads SGHRS; CDR2 reads YFSETQ. With 0 bases removed from V and 6 bases from J, the gap between germline ends came to 9 bases. The CDR3 coding sequence is TGCGCCAGCAGCTTGGGTGCGTCGCCTGAAGCTTTCTTT. This translates into CASSLGASPEAFF.

J is TRBJ1-1 and V is TRBV5-8; 9 bases map to TRBD1. J was trimmed by 3 bases and V by 3 bases; bases with no gene match: 6. The germline V gene has CDR1 SGHTS and CDR2 YDEGEE. This CDR3 has 15 amino acids. The CDR3 region has the DNA TGTGCCAGCAGCTGGGGACAGGGTGGGGACACTGAAGCTTTCTTT. Translation: CASSWGQGGDTEAFF.

The rearrangement uses TRBV13 and TRBJ2-5; D is ambiguous. CDR3 length: 12 amino acids. The germline gives CDR1 PRHDT, CDR2 FYEKMQ (reference sequence). V lost 3 bases, J lost 1 base, and 3 bases lay in between. CDR3 sequence reads: CASSFGQETQYF. The CDR3 DNA reads TGTGCCAGCAGCTTCGGCCAAGAGACCCAGTACTTC.

The rearrangement links TRBV19 to TRBJ2-5, with 7 positions matching TRBD1. This CDR3 contains 14 residues. The germline CDR1 and CDR2 sequences are LNHDA and SQIVND (reference sequence). V gave up 4 bases and J gave up 3 bases; unmatched junction bases: 5. Here the CDR3 DNA reads TGTGCCAGTAGTAGCCGGGACAGTGAAGAGACCCAGTACTTC. It is translated as CASSSRDSEETQYF.

This clone appeared a single time. This sequence joins TRBV6-5 and TRBJ2-1, with D maybe TRBD1 (7 bases). The CDR3 is 13 residues long. The germline CDR1 and CDR2 sequences are MNHEY and SVGAGI. Between the trimmed V and J ends, which lost 0 bases and 13 bases, there was a span of 13 bases. The CDR3 DNA reads TGTGCCAGCAGTTACTCGGGCAGGGGGGACCAGTTCTTC. Protein sequence: CASSYSGRGDQFF.

The chain is built from TRBV7-2 and TRBJ2-7; TRBD2 agrees at 9 bases. J lost 4 bases, V lost 2 bases, and 6 bases had no gene match. From germline, CDR1 is SGHTA and CDR2 FQGNSA. The CDR3 consists of 15 residues. CDR3 DNA sequence: TGTGCCAGCAGCTTACCCCGACTAGCGGTTTACGAGCAGTACTTC. It codes for CASSLPRLAVYEQYF.

This chain joins TRBV9 and TRBJ2-3, with 7 bases aligning to TRBD1. The germline gives CDR1 SGDLS, CDR2 YYNGEE. The CDR3 is 15 amino acids. Unmatched junction bases numbered 4, after V lost 3 bases and J lost 0 bases. The CDR3 loop reads CASSEGGQSTDTQYF. The CDR3 coding sequence is TGTGCCAGCAGCGAAGGGGGACAGAGCACAGATACGCAGTATTTT.

This clone came up once. The chain combines TRBV10-3 with TRBJ1-5; 8 bases match TRBD1. The length of the CDR3 is 14 residues. V gave up 6 bases and J gave up 5 bases; unmatched junction bases: 6. Per the germline V gene, CDR1 is ENHRY and CDR2 is SYGVKD. In nucleotides, the CDR3 is TGTGCCATCAGCTCTGACAGGGGTGATCAGCCCCAGCATTTT. Amino acids: CAISSDRGDQPQHF.

The chain combines TRBV19 with TRBJ1-1; no firm D call. The CDR3 contains 15 residues. The germline gives CDR1 LNHDA, CDR2 SQIVND (reference sequence). The V end lost 0 bases, the J end lost 2 bases, and 10 bases lay between the germline ends. This chain's CDR3 is CASSIEGGGNTEAFF. In DNA form, the CDR3 reads TGTGCCAGTAGTATAGAGGGTGGCGGAAACACTGAAGCTTTCTTT.

Only a few counts were recorded for this clone. This chain joins TRBV6-4 and TRBJ2-5, with 10 positions matching TRBD2. There are 17 residues in the CDR3. V was clipped by 0 bases and J by 4 bases; unmatched bases: 8. Germline assignment: CDR1 MRHNA and CDR2 SNTAGT. The CDR3 reads CASSDSRVAGGGETQYF. CDR3 in DNA: TGTGCCAGCAGTGACTCCCGAGTAGCGGGAGGAGGAGAGACCCAGTACTTC.

This chain uses TRBV6-1 with TRBJ1-3; TRBD1 matches 8 bases. Germline CDR1 is MNHNS and CDR2 is SASEGT. The CDR3 runs to 14 residues. Losses at the gene ends were 7 bases for V and 2 bases for J; bases not matched to a gene: 4. The CDR3 DNA reads as TGTGCCAGCATCATCAGGGGGCCTGGAAACACCATATATTTT. Translating gives CASIIRGPGNTIYF.

The rearrangement links TRBV5-1 to TRBJ1-3, with 9 nucleotides matching TRBD1. Trimming at V came to 3 bases and at J to 0 bases, leaving 4 bases not matched to a gene. Germline assignment: CDR1 SGHRS and CDR2 YFSETQ. The CDR3 loop spans 16 amino acids. The CDR3 here is CASSWGQGTSGNTIYF. The CDR3 DNA is TGCGCCAGCAGCTGGGGACAGGGCACCTCTGGAAACACCATATATTTT.

This clone appeared a few times. The chain employs TRBV2 and TRBJ1-5; no clear D. Germline CDR1 is SNHLY and CDR2 is FYNNEI. The CDR3 totals 14 residues. The V end lost 4 bases, the J end lost 6 bases, and 13 bases lay between the germline ends. The CDR3 reads CASSAQVLGQPQHF. CDR3 in DNA: TGTGCCAGCAGTGCCCAGGTATTGGGTCAGCCCCAGCATTTT.

Only one count was recorded for this clone. The chain joins TRBV5-1 to TRBJ1-1; 8 nucleotides align to TRBD1. This CDR3 region has 16 residues. CDR1 is SGHRS and CDR2 is YFSETQ in the germline V gene. The junction had 9 bases not matched to a gene; V was cut back by 4 bases and J by 1 base. CDR3 in DNA: TGCGCCAGCAGCGTAGGACAGGGACTCCAGAACACTGAAGCTTTCTTT. This gives the protein CASSVGQGLQNTEAFF.

The CDR3 nucleotides are TGTGCCAGCGCCCTAGAACCCCACAATGAGCAGTTCTTC. It specifies CASALEPHNEQFF. This chain links TRBV2 with TRBJ2-1; the D is unclear. Germline CDR1 SNHLY, CDR2 FYNNEI. This CDR3 is 13 amino acids long. V was shortened by 8 bases and J by 5 bases, with 13 bases between the two germline ends.

The table lists this clone with a few counts. This chain joins TRBV4-2 and TRBJ1-5; the match to TRBD1 covers 8 bases. Germline assignment: CDR1 LGHNA and CDR2 YNFKEQ. V was clipped by 0 bases and J by 7 bases; unmatched bases: 5. The CDR3 covers 15 residues. The CDR3 DNA reads as TGTGCCAGCAGCCAAGAATCAGGGGGCGGACAGCCCCAGCATTTT. Its protein is CASSQESGGGQPQHF.

This chain joins TRBV6-6 and TRBJ1-5; 8 nucleotides match TRBD1. This CDR3 comprises 14 residues. Trimming removed 5 bases from V and 3 bases from J; junction bases left unmatched: 3. Germline CDR1 is MNHNY and CDR2 is SVGAGI (reference sequence). CDR3 sequence reads: CASSAGGPNQPQHF. CDR3 DNA: TGTGCCAGCAGTGCAGGGGGCCCCAATCAGCCCCAGCATTTT.

The chain combines TRBV28 with TRBJ2-7, with TRBD1 matching over 7 bases. The CDR3 runs to 13 residues. Germline V gene data show CDR1 as MDHEN and CDR2 as SYDVKM. V was pared by 2 bases and J by 5 bases, with 3 bases of the junction left unmatched. Here the CDR3 reads CASSLEGADEQYF. The DNA for the CDR3 is TGTGCCAGCAGTTTAGAGGGGGCGGACGAGCAGTACTTC. The full variable domain, with the rest looked up from reference TRBV28 and TRBJ2-7, is DVKVTQSSRYLVKRTGEKVFLECVQDMDHENMFWYRQDPGLGLRLIYFSYDVKMKEKGDIPEGYSVSREKKERFSLILESASTNQTSMYLCASSLEGADEQYFGPGTRLTVT.

The J gene is TRBJ1-2, the V gene TRBV5-1, with 7 bases lining up with TRBD1. Trimming cost V 4 bases and J 2 bases; bases outside gene matches: 5. The length of the CDR3 is 14 residues. Germline V gene sequence: CDR1 SGHRS, CDR2 YFSETQ. CDR3 sequence reads: CASSQTGRNYGYTF. DNA of the CDR3: TGCGCCAGCAGCCAGACAGGGAGGAACTATGGCTACACCTTC.

This clone was counted a few times. The chain uses TRBV19 and TRBJ2-7; the match to TRBD1 covers 9 bases. Germline lookup yields CDR1 LNHDA and CDR2 SQIVND (reference sequence). The CDR3 spans 13 residues. J was trimmed by 4 bases and V by 5 bases; bases with no gene match: 3. The CDR3 spells CASSGTGTYEQYF. In DNA form, the CDR3 reads TGTGCCAGTAGTGGGACAGGGACGTACGAGCAGTACTTC.

The chain has TRBV6-1 and TRBJ1-5; D unresolved. There are 13 residues in the CDR3. Per the germline V gene, CDR1 is MNHNS and CDR2 is SASEGT. Trimming took 3 bases from V and 7 from J, leaving 10 bases between them. The CDR3 coding sequence is TGTGCCAGCAGTGAGACTAGGTTACAGCCCCAGCATTTT. Amino acids: CASSETRLQPQHF.

The chain links TRBV28 to TRBJ2-7; D perhaps matches TRBD1 (5 bases). Germline values: CDR1 MDHEN, CDR2 SYDVKM. The CDR3 totals 15 residues. Deletions cut 6 bases from V and 0 bases from J, with 15 bases between. The CDR3 sequence: CASRPSAGLSYEQYF. CDR3 nucleotides: TGTGCCAGCAGACCTTCCGCAGGGCTCTCCTACGAGCAGTACTTC. The full variable domain, with the rest looked up from reference TRBV28 and TRBJ2-7, is DVKVTQSSRYLVKRTGEKVFLECVQDMDHENMFWYRQDPGLGLRLIYFSYDVKMKEKGDIPEGYSVSREKKERFSLILESASTNQTSMYLCASRPSAGLSYEQYFGPGTRLTVT.

The chain links TRBV2 to TRBJ2-1, with D possibly being TRBD1 (5 bases). With 8 bases removed from V and 6 bases from J, the gap between germline ends came to 17 bases. Germline-derived CDR1 and CDR2 are SNHLY and FYNNEI. This CDR3 is built from 14 residues. The CDR3 loop reads CASLGLAGINEQFF. The CDR3 coding sequence is TGTGCCAGCCTAGGTCTTGCAGGGATCAATGAGCAGTTCTTC.

This clone was observed a handful of times. The chain links TRBV11-2 to TRBJ2-1; D remains unclear. The CDR3 sequence is 16 residues long. Trimming stripped 1 base from V and 5 bases from J, with 15 bases between. The germline V gene encodes CDR1 SGHAT and CDR2 FQNNGV. The CDR3 sequence: CASSLALDLPHNEQFF. CDR3 in DNA: TGTGCCAGCAGCTTAGCTCTAGATCTGCCCCACAATGAGCAGTTCTTC.